The clone carrying this T cell receptor (beta chain) was found many times. Four PCR rounds used nested alpha and beta constant region primers plus the SP2 primer. Alpha and beta constant region primers primed reverse transcription for blood and skin samples. TCRdb re-called the UMI-ligation and nested PCR reads with MiXCR, one entry per CDR3 protein. The data hold about 14,000 distinct CDR3 sequences, with 5.2% observed a single time. These data originate in a study of naive and memory T cell subsets. The germline V gene has CDR1 SEHNR and CDR2 FQNEAQ (reference sequence). The length of the CDR3 is 15 residues. J gave up 8 bases and V 2 bases, and 4 bases lay outside the gene matches. The treatment was: skin biopsy from PPD injection site in Mantoux-positive individual. A UMI-containing oligonucleotide was joined by 3' ligation to the TCR cDNA template. Tuberculin skin test biopsies were taken where PPD was injected in Mantoux-positive people. Cells were not sorted; total RNA input targeted roughly 1 to 1000 ng.

This receptor was identified in an adult in good health. The sample was skin, taken from a tuberculin skin test site. The rearrangement links TRBV7-9 to TRBJ1-6; 9 nucleotides agree with TRBD1. The CDR3 here is CASSLRTGVDSPLHF. The CDR3 DNA sequence: TGTGCCAGCAGCTTAAGGACAGGGGTGGATTCACCCCTCCACTTT.